Reported below is one TCR beta chain. Each CDR3 protein gets one entry after TCRdb re-called the RT-PCR reads with MiXCR. The sample consists of approximately 410,000 distinct CDR3 sequences, approximately 16% of them appearing once. CDR1 is SGHTA, CDR2 FQGNSA, per germline. The CDR3 has 12 residues. Deletions cut 5 bases from V and 6 bases from J, with 11 bases between. The data are from a study of patients and donors after allogeneic stem cell transplantation. V is TRBV7-2 and J is TRBJ2-7, with D perhaps matching TRBD1 (6 bases). The source material was blood, either unsorted or a sorted T cell fraction (not recorded which). The sequence came from a human donor who was either an allogeneic HSCT recipient or a stem cell or donor lymphocyte infusion donor (not recorded which). It is not recorded whose cells these are; they may come from a transplant donor. The CDR3 DNA is TGTGCCAGCAGCGTACAGGGTCGCGAGCAGTACTTC. Protein product: CASSVQGREQYF. Drawing the rest from reference TRBV7-2 and TRBJ2-7, the complete variable domain is GAGVSQSPSNKVTEKGKDVELRCDPISGHTALYWYRQSLGQGLEFLIYFQGNSAPDKSGLPSDRFSAERTGGSVSTLTIQRTQQEDSAVYLCASSVQGREQYFGPGTRLTVT.